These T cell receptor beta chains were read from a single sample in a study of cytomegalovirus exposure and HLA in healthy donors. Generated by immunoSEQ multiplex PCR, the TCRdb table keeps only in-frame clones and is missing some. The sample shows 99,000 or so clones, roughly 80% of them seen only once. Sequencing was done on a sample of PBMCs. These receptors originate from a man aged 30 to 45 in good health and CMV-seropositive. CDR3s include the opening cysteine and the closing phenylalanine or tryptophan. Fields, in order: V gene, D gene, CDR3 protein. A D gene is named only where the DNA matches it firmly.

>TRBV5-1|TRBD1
CASSLGDRGRSREAFF
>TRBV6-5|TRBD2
CASSSGLAGATGELFF
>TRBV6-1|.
CASKSTVNQPQHF
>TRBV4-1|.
CASSATFSDTQYF
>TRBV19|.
CASSTPVAGYNEKLFF
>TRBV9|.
CASSVAARPDTQYF
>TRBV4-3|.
CASSHHGAGRDGYTF
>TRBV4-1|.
CASSQGPGAPLGYTF
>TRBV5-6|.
CASSLGQGAYEQYF
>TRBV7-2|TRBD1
CASSQGGLGGYTF
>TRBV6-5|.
CASSPQGGSYEQYF
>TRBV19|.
CASSPGGLRYEQYF
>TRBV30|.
CAWTLGTNLYNSPLHF
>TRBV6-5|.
CASGRPLRGYGGYTF
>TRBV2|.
CASSDGSVGEQYF
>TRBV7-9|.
CASSHYQETQYF
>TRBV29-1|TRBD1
CLPTGGGSYEQYF
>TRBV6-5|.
CASSSLGGREYNEQFF
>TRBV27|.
CASSLREGSLRETQYF
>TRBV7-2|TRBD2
CASSPSGNTGELFF
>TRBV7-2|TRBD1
CASSLVGQGAETQYF
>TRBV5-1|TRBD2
CASRPSGGGIYNEQFF
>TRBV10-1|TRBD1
CASSAMTGIVHEQYF
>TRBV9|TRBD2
CASSARAGIADTQYF
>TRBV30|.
CAWRGRGTNEKLFF
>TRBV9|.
CASSGQDPKETQYF
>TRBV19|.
CASRDRMGVNYGYTF
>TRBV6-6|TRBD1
CASNRQGRTYEQYF
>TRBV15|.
CATSRGLPSSYEQYF
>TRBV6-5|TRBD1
CASSYIRTGGGTEAFF
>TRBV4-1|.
CASSQDSGDSNQPQHF
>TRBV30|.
CAWRLTPTYGNTIYF
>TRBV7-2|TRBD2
CASSLLAGLSYEQYF
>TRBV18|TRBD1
CASSPGQGFEQYF
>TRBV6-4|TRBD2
CASGEGIRYEQYF
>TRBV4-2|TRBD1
CASSPDRSSGANVLTF
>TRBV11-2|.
CASSSVPGRPYGYTF
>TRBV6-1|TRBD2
CASSERGGQETQYF
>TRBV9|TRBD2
CASSPSDAGGQETQYF
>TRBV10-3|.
CAISGGDTEAFF
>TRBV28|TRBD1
CASNSQGGNEKLFF
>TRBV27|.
CASSLVRGNQPQHF
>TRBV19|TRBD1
CASTMTGGDTEAFF
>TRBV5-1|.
CASNIGEGEKLFF
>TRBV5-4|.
CASSLGTGTDTQYF
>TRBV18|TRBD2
CASSPGLAGADTQYF
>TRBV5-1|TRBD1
CASSRGGTGGFEQYF
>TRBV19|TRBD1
CASTPLTGGRGNQPQHF
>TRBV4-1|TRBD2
CASSLWTSSTDTQYF
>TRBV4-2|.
CASSLSGAVYEQYF
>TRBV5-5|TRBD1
CASSFETGLSGNTIYF